One sample yielded the 22 T cell receptor beta chains listed below, sequenced in a study of cytomegalovirus exposure and HLA in healthy donors. With 60 Vbeta and 13 Jbeta primers, the PCR was carried out. Repertoires were generated with immunoSEQ multiplex PCR, while TCRdb's copy carries only in-frame clones and drops some. This sample has 55,000 to 85,000 clones, with about two thirds found just once. Sequencing input: PBMCs. Every receptor here comes from a woman in her thirties or forties in good health and CMV-seropositive.

The chain carries TRBV5-1 and TRBJ2-1; D is possibly TRBD2 (5 bases). The germline V and J ends were trimmed by 6 bases and 1 base, with 20 bases remaining between them. Germline loops: CDR1 SGHRS, CDR2 YFSETQ. This CDR3 has 17 amino acids. CDR3 bases: TGCGCCAGCATCCCGGACTCTACCCCATTTTCCTACAATGAGCAGTTCTTC. It encodes CASIPDSTPFSYNEQFF.

The chain employs TRBV5-5 and TRBJ2-5; possible D gene TRBD1, 5 bases. The germline V gene has CDR1 SGHKS and CDR2 YYEKEE (reference sequence). V lost 6 bases to trimming and J lost 2 bases, with 20 bases between them. The CDR3 covers 16 residues. The DNA of the CDR3 is TGTGCCAGCAACAATATCGACAGCCCAATACAAGAGACCCAGTACTTC. Encoded protein: CASNNIDSPIQETQYF.

This chain joins TRBV5-1 and TRBJ2-5; D might be TRBD1 (6 bases). The ends were cut back, 0 bases at V and 5 bases at J, with 11 bases in the middle. Germline-derived CDR1 and CDR2 are SGHRS and YFSETQ. The CDR3 contains 14 residues. In DNA form, the CDR3 reads TGCGCCAGCAGCTTGGTAGCAGGGGCGGAGACCCAGTACTTC. Translation gives CASSLVAGAETQYF.

V usage is TRBV6-4 and J usage is TRBJ1-5; possible D gene TRBD1, 5 bases. Deletions cut 8 bases from V and 3 bases from J, with 17 bases between. The CDR3 sequence is 15 residues long. CDR1 is MRHNA and CDR2 is SNTAGT in the germline V gene. The CDR3 loop is CASLPGGKYNQPQHF. In nucleotides, the CDR3 is TGTGCCAGCCTACCGGGGGGGAAGTACAATCAGCCCCAGCATTTT.

This rearrangement joins TRBV5-1 to TRBJ2-2; D gene unclear. CDR1 is SGHRS, CDR2 YFSETQ, per germline. Trimming left V 5 bases short and J 6 bases short, with 11 bases between. This CDR3 contains 13 residues. The CDR3 sequence is CASSPPTAGELFF. The CDR3 DNA reads TGCGCCAGCAGTCCGCCCACAGCCGGGGAGCTGTTTTTT.

The rearrangement joins TRBV6-5 to TRBJ1-1, with D possibly being TRBD1 (6 bases). Deletions cut 2 bases from V and 1 base from J, with 14 bases between. CDR1 MNHEY and CDR2 SVGAGI come from the germline V gene. This CDR3 is built from 16 residues. The CDR3 nucleotides read TGTGCCAGCAGTTACGGGGGCGAGGGTAAGAACACTGAAGCTTTCTTT. Protein product: CASSYGGEGKNTEAFF.

This chain uses TRBV5-1 with TRBJ1-5, with TRBD1 matching 10 bases. This CDR3 is 17 amino acids long. Germline trimming cut 4 bases from V and 2 bases from J; bases unmatched to any gene: 9. The germline V gene encodes CDR1 SGHRS and CDR2 YFSETQ. CDR3 DNA sequence: TGCGCCAGCAGCCCTATGACAGGGGGCTTAGGCAATCAGCCCCAGCATTTT. This sequence encodes CASSPMTGGLGNQPQHF.

V and J are TRBV5-5 and TRBJ1-5, with D possibly TRBD1 on 5 matching bases. Trimming took 3 bases from V and 7 from J, leaving 11 bases between them. Germline V CDR1 and CDR2: SGHKS, YYEKEE (reference sequence). The CDR3 runs to 13 residues. The CDR3 protein is CASSSTSGQPQHF. The DNA for the CDR3 is TGTGCCAGCAGCTCAACGTCAGGGCAGCCCCAGCATTTT.

The CDR3 coding sequence is TGTGCCAGCACGAGGGCCGGGGAGCTGTTTTTT. Protein: CASTRAGELFF. The chain carries TRBV6-7 and TRBJ2-2; D perhaps matches TRBD2 (5 bases). TRBV6-7 is an ORF; its function is uncertain. This CDR3 is 11 amino acids long. V lost 7 bases, J lost 6 bases, and 6 bases lay in between.

The chain links TRBV5-1 to TRBJ1-5, with 7 bases matching TRBD1. The J segment lost 6 bases and the V segment lost 4 bases, leaving 4 bases of the junction unmatched. Per germline, CDR1 SGHRS and CDR2 YFSETQ. CDR3 length equals 13 residues. CDR3 nucleotide sequence: TGCGCCAGCAGCCTTAACAGGGGTCAGCCCCAGCATTTT. The encoded protein is CASSLNRGQPQHF.

CDR3 coding DNA: TGTGCCAGCAAGCGGGGCGCGGGGGAGACCCAGTACTTC. It yields the protein CASKRGAGETQYF. V gene TRBV2 combines with J gene TRBJ2-5; the match to TRBD2 covers 7 bases. Trimming at V came to 7 bases and at J to 5 bases, leaving 7 bases not matched to a gene. The CDR3 is made up of 13 amino acids. The germline CDR1 and CDR2 sequences are SNHLY and FYNNEI. Full variable domain (rest looked up from reference TRBV2 and TRBJ2-5): EPEVTQTPSHQVTQMGQEVILRCVPISNHLYFYWYRQILGQKVEFLVSFYNNEISEKSEIFDDQFSVERPDGSNFTLKIRSTKLEDSAMYFCASKRGAGETQYFGPGTRLLVL.

The chain employs TRBV7-3 and TRBJ2-3; 9 bases map to TRBD2. CDR1 is SGHTA, CDR2 FQGTGA, per germline. CDR3 length: 17 amino acids. J lost 6 bases, V lost 5 bases, and 15 bases had no gene match. The CDR3 DNA reads as TGTGCCAGCAGCCCGGGGGCTAGCGGGGCGTTCGGGGATACGCAGTATTTT. Protein: CASSPGASGAFGDTQYF. Supplemented by reference TRBV7-3 and TRBJ2-3, the full variable domain reads GAGVSQTPSNKVTEKGKYVELRCDPISGHTALYWYRQSLGQGPEFLIYFQGTGAADDSGLPNDRFFAVRPEGSVSTLKIQRTERGDSAVYLCASSPGASGAFGDTQYFGPGTRLTVL.

This clone has a handful of counts. The gene calls are TRBV14 and TRBJ1-2, with TRBD1 matching over 8 bases. The V segment lost 4 bases and the J segment 4 bases; nucleotides outside the gene matches: 5. The CDR3 consists of 14 residues. The germline V gene encodes CDR1 SGHDN and CDR2 FVKESK. CDR3 nucleotides: TGTGCCAGCAGCCGAGACAGGGGCAGCTATGGCTACACCTTC. It yields the protein CASSRDRGSYGYTF.

V is TRBV29-1 and J is TRBJ2-7; TRBD1 matches at 7 bases. The V gene's germline CDR1 is SQVTM and CDR2 ANQGSEA. The CDR3 totals 13 residues. V shed 4 bases, J shed 6 bases, and the junction held 9 bases outside the gene matches. This CDR3 is CSVAGRGSVEQYF. In nucleotides, the CDR3 is TGCAGCGTTGCAGGCAGGGGGTCCGTCGAGCAGTACTTC.

V gene TRBV11-2 combines with J gene TRBJ2-2; TRBD1 might be the D (5 bases). The CDR3 covers 15 residues. V lost 5 bases and J lost 2, with 12 bases in between. Germline loops: CDR1 SGHAT, CDR2 FQNNGV. The CDR3 nucleotides are TGTGCCAGCAGCAGGACACATATTAACACCGGGGAGCTGTTTTTT. Translated, it gives CASSRTHINTGELFF.

This clone has a handful of counts. This sequence joins TRBV6-1 and TRBJ1-1; weak D call: TRBD1 (5 bases). CDR3 size: 13 residues. The ends were cut back, 2 bases at V and 2 bases at J, with 6 bases in the middle. Germline CDR1 and CDR2: MNHNS and SASEGT. The CDR3 here is CASSEQGNTEAFF. Written as DNA, the CDR3 is TGTGCCAGCAGTGAACAGGGAAACACTGAAGCTTTCTTT.

The chain is built from TRBV10-1 and TRBJ2-7, with D maybe TRBD1 (5 bases). This CDR3 spans 14 amino acids. V was trimmed by 3 bases and J by 0 bases, leaving 9 bases between them. Per the germline V gene, CDR1 is WNHNN and CDR2 is SYGVQD (reference sequence). The CDR3 reads CASSDGAGSYEQYF. The CDR3 DNA follows: TGCGCCAGCAGTGATGGGGCCGGCTCCTACGAGCAGTACTTC.

This chain connects TRBV27 to TRBJ1-1, with D possibly matching TRBD1 (5 bases). This CDR3 is 14 amino acids long. Germline values: CDR1 MNHEY, CDR2 SMNVEV (reference sequence). Deletions cut 6 bases from V and 0 bases from J, with 11 bases between. Written as DNA, the CDR3 is TGTGCCAGCAGACCCCAGGGAATGAACACTGAAGCTTTCTTT. Its protein is CASRPQGMNTEAFF.

The rearrangement joins TRBV2 to TRBJ2-3, with D possibly matching TRBD2 (5 bases). This CDR3 contains 13 residues. Germline V lookup: CDR1 SNHLY, CDR2 FYNNEI. Trimming left V 7 bases short and J 5 bases short, with 13 bases between. The CDR3 DNA follows: TGTGCCAGCAATGTCGGGGTGGGAGATACGCAGTATTTT. Protein sequence: CASNVGVGDTQYF. The complete variable domain, with remaining parts taken from reference TRBV2 and TRBJ2-3, reads EPEVTQTPSHQVTQMGQEVILRCVPISNHLYFYWYRQILGQKVEFLVSFYNNEISEKSEIFDDQFSVERPDGSNFTLKIRSTKLEDSAMYFCASNVGVGDTQYFGPGTRLTVL.

This clone turned up a few times. The chain employs TRBV7-9 and TRBJ2-5; 11 positions agree with TRBD1. Trimming took 5 bases from V and 4 from J; bases not matched to a gene: 6. This CDR3 region has 15 residues. CDR1 is SEHNR, CDR2 FQNEAQ, per germline (reference sequence). Here the CDR3 reads CASSLGQGEGETQYF. The CDR3 DNA reads TGTGCCAGCAGCCTGGGACAGGGGGAGGGAGAGACCCAGTACTTC. The full variable domain, rest sourced from reference TRBV7-9 and TRBJ2-5, is DTGVSQNPRHKITKRGQNVTFRCDPISEHNRLYWYRQTLGQGPEFLTYFQNEAQLEKSRLLSDRFSAERPKGSFSTLEIQRTEQGDSAMYLCASSLGQGEGETQYFGPGTRLLVL.

This sequence joins TRBV6-6 and TRBJ2-1, with TRBD2 identical over 13 bases. The CDR3 runs to 15 residues. Germline V lookup: CDR1 MNHNY, CDR2 SVGAGI (reference sequence). Trimming at V came to 2 bases and at J to 10 bases, leaving 5 bases not matched to a gene. The CDR3 here is CASSYATSGGMEQFF. The CDR3 coding sequence is TGTGCCAGCAGTTACGCGACTAGCGGGGGGATGGAGCAGTTCTTC.

V and J are TRBV11-2 and TRBJ2-7; TRBD2 is a possible D gene (5 bases). This CDR3 comprises 14 residues. Germline V gene data show CDR1 as SGHAT and CDR2 as FQNNGV. The V and J ends lost 7 bases and 2 bases respectively, with 15 bases between them. The CDR3 loop reads CASTRSGGTYEQYF. The CDR3 DNA reads as TGTGCCAGCACCCGGTCAGGAGGAACCTACGAGCAGTACTTC. Filled out from reference TRBV11-2 and TRBJ2-7, the complete variable domain reads EAGVAQSPRYKIIEKRQSVAFWCNPISGHATLYWYQQILGQGPKLLIQFQNNGVVDDSQLPKDRFSAERLKGVDSTLKIQPAKLEDSAVYLCASTRSGGTYEQYFGPGTRLTVT.